The present entry profiles one T cell receptor beta chain with its context. Reverse transcription used about 0.45 to 1 ug RNA and random hexamers. TCRdb processed the immunoSEQ multiplex PCR reads anew with MiXCR; each CDR3 protein has one entry. Among about 76,000 distinct CDR3 sequences, 75% to 95% were seen once, and the ten largest hold under 0.65%. This sample was included in a study of CD8 T cells in Susac syndrome. The length of the CDR3 is 18 residues. The germline gives CDR1 MNHEY, CDR2 SVGAGI. The V gene lost 4 bases and the J gene lost 4 bases, with 25 bases spanning the gap. The specimen sequenced was CD8+ T cells from PBMCs. The receptor was derived from a human donor with multiple sclerosis. The chain combines TRBV6-5 with TRBJ2-5; D may be TRBD1 or TRBD2 (7 bases each). The DNA of the CDR3 is TGTGCCAGCAGTTCCCAGGGGGGGACTACAACCTACGGAGAGACCCAGTACTTC. Protein product: CASSSQGGTTTYGETQYF.